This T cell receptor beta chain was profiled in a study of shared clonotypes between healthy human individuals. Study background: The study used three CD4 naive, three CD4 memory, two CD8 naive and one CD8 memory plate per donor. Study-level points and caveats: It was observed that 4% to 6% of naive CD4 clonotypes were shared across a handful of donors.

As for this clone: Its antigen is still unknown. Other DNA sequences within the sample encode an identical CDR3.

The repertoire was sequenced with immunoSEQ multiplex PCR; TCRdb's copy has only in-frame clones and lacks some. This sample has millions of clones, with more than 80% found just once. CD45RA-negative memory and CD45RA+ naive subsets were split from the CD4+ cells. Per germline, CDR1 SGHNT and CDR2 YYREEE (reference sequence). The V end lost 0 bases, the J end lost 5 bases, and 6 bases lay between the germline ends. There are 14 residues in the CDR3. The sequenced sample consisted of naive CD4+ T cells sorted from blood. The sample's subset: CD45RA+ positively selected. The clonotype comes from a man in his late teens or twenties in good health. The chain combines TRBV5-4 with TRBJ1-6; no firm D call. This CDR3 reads CASSLDRDNSPLHF. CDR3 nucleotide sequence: TGTGCCAGCAGCTTGGACAGAGATAATTCACCCCTCCACTTT.